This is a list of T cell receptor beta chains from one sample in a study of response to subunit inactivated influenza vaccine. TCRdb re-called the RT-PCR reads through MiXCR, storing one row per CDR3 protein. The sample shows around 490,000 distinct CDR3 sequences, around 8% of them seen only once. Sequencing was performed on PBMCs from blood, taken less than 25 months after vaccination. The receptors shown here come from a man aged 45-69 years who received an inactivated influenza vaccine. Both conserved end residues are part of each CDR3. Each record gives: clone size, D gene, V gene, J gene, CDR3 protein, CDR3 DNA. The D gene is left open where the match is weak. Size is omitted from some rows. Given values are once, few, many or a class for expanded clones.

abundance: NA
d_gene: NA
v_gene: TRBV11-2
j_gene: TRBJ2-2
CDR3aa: CASSSVRLLNTGELFF
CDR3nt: TGTGCCAGCAGCTCGGTGAGGCTACTTAACACCGGGGAGCTGTTTTTT

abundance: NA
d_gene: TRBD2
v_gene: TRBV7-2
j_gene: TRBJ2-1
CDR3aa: CASSSNRLAGNNEQFF
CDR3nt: TGTGCCAGCAGCTCGAATAGACTAGCGGGGAATAATGAGCAGTTCTTC

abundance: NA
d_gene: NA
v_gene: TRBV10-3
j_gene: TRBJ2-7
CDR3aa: CAINTGASYEQYF
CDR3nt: TGTGCCATCAATACGGGAGCGAGTTACGAGCAGTACTTC

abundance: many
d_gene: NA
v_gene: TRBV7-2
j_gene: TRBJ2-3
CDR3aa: CASSPFRDTQYF
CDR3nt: TGTGCCAGCAGCCCCTTCCGAGATACGCAGTATTTT

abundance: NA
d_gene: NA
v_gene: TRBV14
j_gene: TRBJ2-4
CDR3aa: CASSQTRGSNIQYF
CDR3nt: TGTGCCAGCAGCCAAACTCGAGGGTCGAACATTCAGTACTTC

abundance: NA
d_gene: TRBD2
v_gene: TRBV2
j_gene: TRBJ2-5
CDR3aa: CASSLRGAQETQYF
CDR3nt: TGTGCCAGCAGTTTGCGGGGGGCCCAAGAGACCCAGTACTTC

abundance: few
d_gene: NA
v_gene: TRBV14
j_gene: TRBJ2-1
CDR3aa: CASSQETPRSNEQFF
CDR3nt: TGTGCCAGCAGCCAAGAGACCCCTAGAAGCAATGAGCAGTTCTTC

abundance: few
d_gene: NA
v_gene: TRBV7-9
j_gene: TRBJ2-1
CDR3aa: CASSLSLMDEQFF
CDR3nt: TGTGCCAGCAGCTTGTCCCTCATGGATGAGCAGTTCTTC

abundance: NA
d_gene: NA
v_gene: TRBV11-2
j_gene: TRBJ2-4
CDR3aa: CASSSITGWEKTTQYF
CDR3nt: TGTGCCAGCAGTTCCATCACAGGCTGGGAAAAAACAACCCAGTACTTC

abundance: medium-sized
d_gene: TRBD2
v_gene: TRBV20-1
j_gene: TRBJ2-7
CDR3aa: CSATGTSGSYEQYF
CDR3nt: TGCAGTGCGACCGGGACTAGCGGATCCTACGAGCAGTACTTC

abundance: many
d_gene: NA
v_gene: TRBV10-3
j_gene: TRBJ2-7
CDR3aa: CAIRGRTDSYEQYF
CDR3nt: TGTGCCATCAGAGGAAGGACGGACTCCTACGAGCAGTACTTC

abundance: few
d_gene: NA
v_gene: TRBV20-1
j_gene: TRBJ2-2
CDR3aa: CSAIGGGANTGELFF
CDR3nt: TGCAGTGCTATAGGTGGGGGCGCGAACACCGGGGAGCTGTTTTTT

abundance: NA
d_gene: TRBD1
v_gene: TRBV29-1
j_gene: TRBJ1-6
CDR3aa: CSAGQGGNSPLHF
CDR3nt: TGCAGTGCGGGACAGGGTGGTAATTCACCCCTCCACTTT

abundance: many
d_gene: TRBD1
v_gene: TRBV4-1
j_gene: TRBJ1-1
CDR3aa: CASSPGTGEGTEAFF
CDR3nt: TGCGCCAGCAGCCCCGGGACAGGGGAGGGCACTGAAGCTTTCTTT

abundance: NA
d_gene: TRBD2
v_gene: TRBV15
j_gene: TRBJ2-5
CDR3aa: CATSPQSGGETQYF
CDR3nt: TGTGCCACCAGCCCCCAATCGGGGGGAGAGACCCAGTACTTC

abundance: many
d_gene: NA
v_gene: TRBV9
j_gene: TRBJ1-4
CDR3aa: CASSVGRGIDEKLFF
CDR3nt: TGTGCCAGCAGCGTAGGAAGAGGAATTGATGAAAAACTGTTTTTT

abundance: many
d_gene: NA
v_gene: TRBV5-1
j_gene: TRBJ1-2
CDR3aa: CASSPSGGAEYGYTF
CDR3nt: TGCGCCAGCAGCCCTTCGGGGGGGGCCGAGTATGGCTACACCTTC

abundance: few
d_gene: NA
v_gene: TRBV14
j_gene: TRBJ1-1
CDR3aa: CASSRYSSRSDTEAFF
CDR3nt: TGTGCCAGCAGCCGTTACAGCTCGCGGTCGGACACTGAAGCTTTCTTT

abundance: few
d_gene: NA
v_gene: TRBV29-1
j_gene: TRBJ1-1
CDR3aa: CSVEGFVKNTEAFF
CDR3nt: TGCAGCGTTGAGGGGTTCGTAAAGAACACTGAAGCTTTCTTT

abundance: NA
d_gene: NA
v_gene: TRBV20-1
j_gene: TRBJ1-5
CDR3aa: CSALRGGGDNQPQHF
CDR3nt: TGCAGTGCCCTCCGTGGAGGGGGGGACAATCAGCCCCAGCATTTT

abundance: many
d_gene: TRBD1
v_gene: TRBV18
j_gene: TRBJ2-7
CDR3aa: CASSPRTGIGYEQYF
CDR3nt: TGTGCCAGCTCACCCAGGACAGGAATCGGCTACGAGCAGTACTTC

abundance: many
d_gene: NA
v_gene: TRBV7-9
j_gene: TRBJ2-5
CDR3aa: CASAPLSTRYQETQYF
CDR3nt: TGTGCCAGCGCTCCCCTATCGACACGCTACCAAGAGACCCAGTACTTC

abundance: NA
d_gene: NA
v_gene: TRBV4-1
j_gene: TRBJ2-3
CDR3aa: CASSQDPRAGDTQYF
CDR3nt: TGCGCCAGCAGCCAAGATCCCAGGGCGGGAGATACGCAGTATTTT

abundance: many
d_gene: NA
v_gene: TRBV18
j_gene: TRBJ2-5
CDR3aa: CASSPGRETQYF
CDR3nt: TGTGCCAGCTCACCCGGCCGGGAGACCCAGTACTTC

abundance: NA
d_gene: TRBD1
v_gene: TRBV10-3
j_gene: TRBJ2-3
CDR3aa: CAISENEGALTSSTDTQYF
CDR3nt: TGTGCCATCAGTGAGAATGAGGGGGCCCTGACTTCTAGCACAGATACGCAGTATTTT

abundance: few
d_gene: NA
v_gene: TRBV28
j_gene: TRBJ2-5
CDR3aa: CASRTNWGETQYF
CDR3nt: TGTGCCAGCAGGACAAACTGGGGCGAGACCCAGTACTTC

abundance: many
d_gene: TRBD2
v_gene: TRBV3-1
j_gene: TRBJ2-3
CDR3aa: CASSQDWDASGASSNTQYF
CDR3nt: TGTGCCAGCAGCCAAGATTGGGATGCTAGCGGAGCTTCTTCAAATACGCAGTATTTT

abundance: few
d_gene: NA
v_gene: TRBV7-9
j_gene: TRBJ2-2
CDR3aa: CASSGKIGELFF
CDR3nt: TGTGCCAGCAGCGGGAAAATAGGGGAGCTGTTTTTT

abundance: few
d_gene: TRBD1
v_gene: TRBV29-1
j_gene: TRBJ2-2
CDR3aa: CSVGDRRTGELFF
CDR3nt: TGCAGCGTTGGGGACAGGAGAACCGGGGAGCTGTTTTTT

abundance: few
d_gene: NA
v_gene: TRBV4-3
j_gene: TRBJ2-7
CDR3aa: CASSQGYIGLASYEQYF
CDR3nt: TGCGCCAGCAGCCAAGGGTATATAGGTCTGGCCTCCTACGAGCAGTACTTC

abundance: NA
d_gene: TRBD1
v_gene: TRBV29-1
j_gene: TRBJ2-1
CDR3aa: CSVGIRGNEQFF
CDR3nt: TGCAGCGTAGGAATCAGGGGGAATGAGCAGTTCTTC

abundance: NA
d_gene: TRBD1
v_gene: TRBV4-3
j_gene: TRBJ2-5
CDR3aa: CASSPYGQGSETQYF
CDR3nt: TGCGCCAGCAGCCCCTACGGACAGGGATCAGAGACCCAGTACTTC

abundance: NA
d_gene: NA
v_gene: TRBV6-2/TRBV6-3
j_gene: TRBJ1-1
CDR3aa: CASSYGPPTEAFF
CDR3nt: TGTGCCAGCAGTTACGGGCCACCTACTGAAGCTTTCTTT

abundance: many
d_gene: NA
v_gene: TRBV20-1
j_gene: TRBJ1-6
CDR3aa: CSANGYSYNSPLHF
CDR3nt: TGCAGTGCTAATGGTTACTCCTATAATTCACCCCTCCACTTT

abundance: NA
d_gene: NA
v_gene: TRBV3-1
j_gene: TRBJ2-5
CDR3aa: CASSHWGAGETQYF
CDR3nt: TGTGCCAGCAGCCATTGGGGGGCAGGGGAGACCCAGTACTTC

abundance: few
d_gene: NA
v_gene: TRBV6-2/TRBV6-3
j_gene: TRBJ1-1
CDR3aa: CASRRPESTEAFF
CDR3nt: TGTGCCAGCAGACGCCCGGAGAGCACTGAAGCTTTCTTT

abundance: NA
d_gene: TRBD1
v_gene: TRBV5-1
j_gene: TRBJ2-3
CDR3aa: CASSRQQGVSTDTQYF
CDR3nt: TGCGCCAGCAGCAGACAACAGGGGGTGAGCACAGATACGCAGTATTTT

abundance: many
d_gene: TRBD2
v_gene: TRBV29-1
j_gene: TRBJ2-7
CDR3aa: CSAVGTSGRDEQYF
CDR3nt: TGCAGCGCTGTTGGGACTAGCGGGAGGGATGAGCAGTACTTC

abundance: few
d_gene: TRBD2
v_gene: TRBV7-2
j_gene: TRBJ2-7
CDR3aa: CASSGGGEAYYEQYF
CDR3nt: TGTGCCAGCAGCGGTGGGGGGGAGGCCTACTACGAGCAGTACTTC

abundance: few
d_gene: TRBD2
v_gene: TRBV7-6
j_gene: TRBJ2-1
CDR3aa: CASSPVGVAGSYNEQFF
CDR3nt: TGTGCCAGCAGCCCGGTGGGGGTAGCGGGATCCTACAATGAGCAGTTCTTC

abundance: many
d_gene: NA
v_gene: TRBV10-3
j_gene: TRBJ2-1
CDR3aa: CAIREEGGTYNEQFF
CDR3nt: TGTGCCATCAGAGAAGAGGGTGGGACCTACAATGAGCAGTTCTTC

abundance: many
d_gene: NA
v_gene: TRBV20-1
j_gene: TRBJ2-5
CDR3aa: CSARGWESQETQYF
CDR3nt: TGCAGTGCTAGAGGTTGGGAGTCCCAAGAGACCCAGTACTTC

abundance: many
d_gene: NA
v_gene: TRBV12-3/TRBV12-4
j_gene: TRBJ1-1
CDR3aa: CASIGARTEAFF
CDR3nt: TGTGCCAGCATAGGGGCTCGCACTGAAGCTTTCTTT

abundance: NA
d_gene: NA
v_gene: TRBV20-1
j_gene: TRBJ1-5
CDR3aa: CSARDRGHRNQPQHF
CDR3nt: TGCAGTGCTAGAGATCGTGGACACCGAAATCAGCCCCAGCATTTT

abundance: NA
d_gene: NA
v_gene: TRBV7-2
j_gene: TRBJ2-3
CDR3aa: CASAQGGRDTQYF
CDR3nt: TGTGCCAGCGCCCAGGGAGGAAGAGATACGCAGTATTTT